These T cell receptor beta chains were read from a single sample in a study of blood T cell repertoires in COVID-19. Measured with immunoSEQ multiplex PCR; TCRdb has only the in-frame clones, and not every one. Here the sample spans more than 250,000 clones, 70% to 90% being singletons. The specimen was PBMCs or T cells enriched from blood (not recorded which). The receptors stem from a young woman who had recovered from COVID-19. The CDR3 runs from the conserved cysteine through the conserved F or W. A D gene is named only where the DNA matches it firmly. Size is stated for part of the rows, as once, few or many counts, or as a class when the clone is expanded.

d_gene: -; j_gene: TRBJ2-2; len: 13; abundance: -; v_gene: TRBV30; CDR3aa: CAWSTISVGELFF; CDR3nt: TGTGCCTGGAGTACAATCTCCGTCGGGGAGCTGTTTTTT
d_gene: -; j_gene: TRBJ2-7; len: 13; abundance: -; v_gene: TRBV19; CDR3aa: CASSISGGLEQYF; CDR3nt: TGTGCCAGTAGTATATCCGGGGGGCTCGAGCAGTACTTC
d_gene: -; j_gene: TRBJ1-5; len: 13; abundance: few; v_gene: TRBV27; CDR3aa: CASREGVSQPQHF; CDR3nt: TGTGCCAGCAGGGAGGGCGTGAGTCAGCCCCAGCATTTT
d_gene: TRBD1; j_gene: TRBJ1-6; len: 14; abundance: -; v_gene: TRBV7-9; CDR3aa: CASSGTGYNSPLHF; CDR3nt: TGTGCCAGCAGCGGGACAGGTTATAATTCACCCCTCCACTTT
d_gene: -; j_gene: TRBJ1-6; len: 16; abundance: -; v_gene: TRBV9; CDR3aa: CASSVAETAYNSPLHF; CDR3nt: TGTGCCAGCAGCGTGGCAGAGACAGCCTATAATTCACCCCTCCACTTT
d_gene: TRBD2; j_gene: TRBJ2-1; len: 17; abundance: -; v_gene: TRBV5-5; CDR3aa: CASSSQTSARTYNEQFF; CDR3nt: TGTGCCAGCAGCTCTCAGACTAGCGCTAGAACTTACAATGAGCAGTTCTTC
d_gene: TRBD2; j_gene: TRBJ2-5; len: 17; abundance: -; v_gene: TRBV9; CDR3aa: CASSVGTSGGTKETQYF; CDR3nt: TGTGCCAGCAGCGTAGGAACTAGCGGGGGGACTAAAGAGACCCAGTACTTC
d_gene: -; j_gene: TRBJ1-3; len: 16; abundance: -; v_gene: TRBV7-9; CDR3aa: CASSSLGGFRGNTIYF; CDR3nt: TGTGCCAGCAGCTCATTAGGGGGTTTCCGTGGAAACACCATATATTTT
d_gene: -; j_gene: TRBJ2-3; len: 13; abundance: -; v_gene: TRBV18; CDR3aa: CASSPDSPDTQYF; CDR3nt: TGTGCCAGCTCACCTGACAGTCCAGATACGCAGTATTTT
d_gene: TRBD1; j_gene: TRBJ1-4; len: 16; abundance: -; v_gene: TRBV5-1; CDR3aa: CASSRLTGTGAGKLFF; CDR3nt: TGCGCCAGCAGCCGCTTAACCGGGACAGGGGCTGGAAAACTGTTTTTT
d_gene: -; j_gene: TRBJ1-6; len: 15; abundance: -; v_gene: TRBV2; CDR3aa: CASSEEQVENSPLHF; CDR3nt: TGTGCCAGCAGTGAAGAACAGGTGGAAAATTCACCCCTCCACTTT
d_gene: -; j_gene: TRBJ2-5; len: 14; abundance: -; v_gene: TRBV7-9; CDR3aa: CASRNPGGGETQYF; CDR3nt: TGTGCCAGCAGAAATCCGGGGGGCGGGGAGACCCAGTACTTC
d_gene: TRBD1; j_gene: TRBJ2-7; len: 16; abundance: -; v_gene: TRBV15; CDR3aa: CATSRVQGAFSYEQYF; CDR3nt: TGTGCCACCAGCAGAGTCCAGGGGGCTTTCTCCTACGAGCAGTACTTC
d_gene: -; j_gene: TRBJ1-4; len: 15; abundance: few; v_gene: TRBV7-9; CDR3aa: CASSLLAATNEKLFF; CDR3nt: TGTGCCAGCAGCTTACTGGCAGCAACTAATGAAAAACTGTTTTTT
d_gene: TRBD1; j_gene: TRBJ2-7; len: 13; abundance: -; v_gene: TRBV4-2; CDR3aa: CASSHRDSYEQYF; CDR3nt: TGTGCCAGCAGCCACCGGGACAGCTACGAGCAGTACTTC
d_gene: -; j_gene: TRBJ2-7; len: 13; abundance: few; v_gene: TRBV5-1; CDR3aa: CASSLAGRHEQYF; CDR3nt: TGCGCCAGCAGCTTGGCAGGGAGGCACGAGCAGTACTTC
d_gene: -; j_gene: TRBJ2-7; len: 15; abundance: -; v_gene: TRBV4-3; CDR3aa: CASSQEWLSAREQYF; CDR3nt: TGCGCCAGCAGCCAAGAATGGTTGTCCGCGCGCGAGCAGTACTTC
d_gene: -; j_gene: TRBJ2-1; len: 15; abundance: -; v_gene: TRBV5-1; CDR3aa: CASSLAGGQYNEQFF; CDR3nt: TGCGCCAGCAGCTTGGCCGGGGGGCAATACAATGAGCAGTTCTTC
d_gene: TRBD1; j_gene: TRBJ1-4; len: 14; abundance: -; v_gene: TRBV5-5; CDR3aa: CASSPTGNNEKLFF; CDR3nt: TGTGCCAGCAGCCCGACAGGGAATAATGAAAAACTGTTTTTT
d_gene: -; j_gene: TRBJ1-1; len: 13; abundance: -; v_gene: TRBV3-1/TRBV3-2; CDR3aa: CASSHKEWPEAFF; CDR3nt: TGTGCCAGCAGCCACAAGGAGTGGCCTGAAGCTTTCTTT
d_gene: TRBD1; j_gene: TRBJ1-2; len: 12; abundance: -; v_gene: TRBV12-3/TRBV12-4; CDR3aa: CASTQDRGGYTF; CDR3nt: TGTGCCAGCACCCAGGACAGGGGCGGCTACACCTTC
d_gene: -; j_gene: TRBJ1-2; len: 16; abundance: -; v_gene: TRBV4-2; CDR3aa: CASSQDLRGAHYGYTF; CDR3nt: TGTGCCAGCAGCCAAGATCTTCGGGGGGCACACTATGGCTACACCTTC
d_gene: -; j_gene: TRBJ1-2; len: 14; abundance: few; v_gene: TRBV6-4; CDR3aa: CASRASTGTYGYTF; CDR3nt: TGTGCCAGCAGAGCATCTACAGGCACCTATGGCTACACCTTC
d_gene: -; j_gene: TRBJ1-2; len: 17; abundance: -; v_gene: TRBV7-2; CDR3aa: CASSLVIVTGRAYGYTF; CDR3nt: TGTGCCAGCAGCTTAGTAATAGTCACCGGGCGGGCCTATGGCTACACCTTC
d_gene: -; j_gene: TRBJ2-1; len: 11; abundance: -; v_gene: TRBV2; CDR3aa: CASSGASEQFF; CDR3nt: TGTGCCAGCAGTGGGGCAAGTGAGCAGTTCTTC
d_gene: -; j_gene: TRBJ2-3; len: 13; abundance: -; v_gene: TRBV7-3; CDR3aa: CASSLPGTDTQYF; CDR3nt: TGTGCCAGCAGCCTCCCGGGCACAGATACGCAGTATTTT
d_gene: -; j_gene: TRBJ1-1; len: 14; abundance: -; v_gene: TRBV5-1; CDR3aa: CASSYRWRNTEAFF; CDR3nt: TGCGCCAGCAGCTACCGGTGGAGGAACACTGAAGCTTTCTTT
d_gene: TRBD1; j_gene: TRBJ1-5; len: 17; abundance: few; v_gene: TRBV19; CDR3aa: CASSLNTGTGGNQPQHF; CDR3nt: TGTGCCAGTAGTCTAAACACCGGGACAGGCGGAAATCAGCCCCAGCATTTT
d_gene: -; j_gene: TRBJ1-4; len: 14; abundance: -; v_gene: TRBV4-1; CDR3aa: CASSQGGSNEKLFF; CDR3nt: TGCGCCAGCAGCCAAGGAGGGAGTAATGAAAAACTGTTTTTT
d_gene: -; j_gene: TRBJ1-5; len: 12; abundance: -; v_gene: TRBV19; CDR3aa: CASEGVNQPQHF; CDR3nt: TGTGCCAGTGAGGGGGTAAATCAGCCCCAGCATTTT
d_gene: -; j_gene: TRBJ1-2; len: 13; abundance: -; v_gene: TRBV5-6; CDR3aa: CASSLPQEDGYTF; CDR3nt: TGTGCCAGCAGCCTACCGCAAGAAGATGGCTACACCTTC
d_gene: TRBD1; j_gene: TRBJ2-1; len: 16; abundance: -; v_gene: TRBV7-2; CDR3aa: CASSFSTGGSYNEQFF; CDR3nt: TGTGCCAGCAGCTTTTCGACAGGGGGCTCCTACAATGAGCAGTTCTTC
d_gene: TRBD2; j_gene: TRBJ2-5; len: 12; abundance: -; v_gene: TRBV10-3; CDR3aa: CAISAGGETQYF; CDR3nt: TGTGCCATCAGTGCGGGGGGAGAGACCCAGTACTTC
d_gene: TRBD1; j_gene: TRBJ1-2; len: 15; abundance: -; v_gene: TRBV3-1/TRBV3-2; CDR3aa: CASSPGTGGIAGYTF; CDR3nt: TGTGCCAGCAGCCCGGGGACAGGGGGAATTGCAGGCTACACCTTC
d_gene: TRBD2; j_gene: TRBJ2-7; len: 14; abundance: -; v_gene: TRBV29-1; CDR3aa: CSVWGLAEGYEQYF; CDR3nt: TGCAGCGTTTGGGGCCTAGCGGAGGGTTACGAGCAGTACTTC
d_gene: -; j_gene: TRBJ2-7; len: 15; abundance: once; v_gene: TRBV6-2/TRBV6-3; CDR3aa: CASSYSPTKLYEQYF; CDR3nt: TGTGCCAGCAGTTACTCGCCGACTAAGCTCTACGAGCAGTACTTC
d_gene: TRBD1; j_gene: TRBJ1-4; len: 13; abundance: -; v_gene: TRBV18; CDR3aa: CASQAGGNEKLFF; CDR3nt: TGTGCCAGCCAGGCAGGGGGAAATGAAAAACTGTTTTTT
d_gene: TRBD1; j_gene: TRBJ1-5; len: 17; abundance: -; v_gene: TRBV7-8; CDR3aa: CASSPLEWTGRNQPQHF; CDR3nt: TGTGCCAGCAGCCCCCTGGAGTGGACAGGGCGGAATCAGCCCCAGCATTTT
d_gene: TRBD1; j_gene: TRBJ1-3; len: 13; abundance: -; v_gene: TRBV5-4; CDR3aa: CATTGGGSRTIYF; CDR3nt: TGTGCCACCACGGGAGGGGGCTCGCGCACCATATATTTT
d_gene: TRBD1; j_gene: TRBJ2-3; len: 17; abundance: -; v_gene: TRBV5-1; CDR3aa: CASSSFKGAPVTDTQYF; CDR3nt: TGCGCCAGCAGTTCGTTTAAGGGGGCCCCGGTCACAGATACGCAGTATTTT
d_gene: TRBD1; j_gene: TRBJ1-5; len: 12; abundance: -; v_gene: TRBV2; CDR3aa: CASRATGTEQHF; CDR3nt: TGTGCCAGCAGAGCGACCGGGACAGAACAGCATTTT
d_gene: -; j_gene: TRBJ2-5; len: 11; abundance: -; v_gene: TRBV7-2; CDR3aa: CASSSLQTQYF; CDR3nt: TGTGCCAGCAGCTCCCTCCAGACCCAGTACTTC
d_gene: TRBD1; j_gene: TRBJ1-2; len: 15; abundance: -; v_gene: TRBV6-5; CDR3aa: CASSPPGQGSYGYTF; CDR3nt: TGTGCCAGCAGTCCCCCGGGACAGGGATCCTATGGCTACACCTTC
d_gene: TRBD1; j_gene: TRBJ1-6; len: 14; abundance: -; v_gene: TRBV30; CDR3aa: CAWNNGQGISPLHF; CDR3nt: TGTGCCTGGAACAACGGACAGGGTATTTCACCCCTCCACTTT
d_gene: TRBD1; j_gene: TRBJ2-7; len: 12; abundance: -; v_gene: TRBV5-1; CDR3aa: CASREEGAEQYF; CDR3nt: TGCGCCAGCAGGGAAGAGGGGGCCGAGCAGTACTTC